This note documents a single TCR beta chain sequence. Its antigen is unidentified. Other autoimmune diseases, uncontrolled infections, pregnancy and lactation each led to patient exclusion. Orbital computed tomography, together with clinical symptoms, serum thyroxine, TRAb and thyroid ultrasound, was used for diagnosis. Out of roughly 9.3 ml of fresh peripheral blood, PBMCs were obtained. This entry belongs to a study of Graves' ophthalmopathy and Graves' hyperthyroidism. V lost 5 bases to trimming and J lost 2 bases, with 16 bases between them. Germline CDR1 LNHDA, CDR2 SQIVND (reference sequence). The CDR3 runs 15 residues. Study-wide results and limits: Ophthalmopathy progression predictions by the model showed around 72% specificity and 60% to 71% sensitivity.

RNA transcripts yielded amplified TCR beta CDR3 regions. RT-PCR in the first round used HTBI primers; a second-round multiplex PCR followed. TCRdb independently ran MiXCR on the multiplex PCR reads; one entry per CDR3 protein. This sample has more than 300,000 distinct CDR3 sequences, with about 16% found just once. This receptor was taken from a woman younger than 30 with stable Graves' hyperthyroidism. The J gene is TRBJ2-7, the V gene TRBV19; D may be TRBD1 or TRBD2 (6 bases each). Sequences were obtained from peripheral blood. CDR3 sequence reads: CASSWRMGGAYEQYF. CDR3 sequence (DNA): TGTGCCAGTAGTTGGAGGATGGGGGGCGCCTACGAGCAGTACTTC.